This T cell receptor beta chain came from a study of glioma-infiltrating T cells. Findings and limits, study-wide: Gliomas, especially low-grade, showed above-expected tissue-blood divergence; non-neoplastic patients showed below. CDR3 overlap between tissue and blood was very small.

V was cut by 5 bases and J by 4 bases, with 14 bases left in between. This CDR3 spans 13 amino acids. The V gene's germline CDR1 is DFQATT and CDR2 SNEGSKA (reference sequence). This clonotype was seen many times. Its target is not known. Amplification of TCR alpha and beta CDR3 regions from RNA used iRepertoire nested multiplex PCR. For one-step reverse transcription and amplification, about 90-450 ng of tissue mRNA or PBMC total RNA was used. MiXCR was run by TCRdb on the multiplex PCR reads, yielding one entry per CDR3 protein. The sample comprises approximately 130,000 distinct CDR3 sequences, around 25% of which are singletons, and under 35% rests with the top ten.

Sequenced material: glioma tissue, nonneoplastic brain tissue, or PBMCs (not recorded which). The chain uses TRBV20-1 and TRBJ1-1, with D unresolved. The receptor was derived from a human donor with low-grade glioma or glioblastoma, undergoing nonglioma brain surgery, or in good health (not recorded which). The CDR3: CSALTTWGTEAFF. The CDR3 DNA sequence: TGCAGTGCTCTAACGACCTGGGGCACTGAAGCTTTCTTT.